Presented here are 5 T cell receptor beta chains from one specimen sequenced in a study of shared clonotypes between healthy human individuals. The data were produced by immunoSEQ multiplex PCR, yet TCRdb's version contains in-frame clones alone and is incomplete. The sample holds approximately 2.5 million clones, more than 85% seen once. Sequences were obtained from naive CD4+ T cells from PBMCs. Documented subset: CD45RA+ positively selected. These receptors came from a man in his late teens or twenties in good health. Some clones in this sample may be carry-over from other donors' samples.

This clone was observed a few times. The chain recombines TRBV10-1 with TRBJ2-7; 8 bases are shared with TRBD1. Per germline, CDR1 WNHNN and CDR2 SYGVQD (reference sequence). The CDR3 loop spans 14 amino acids. J was trimmed by 7 bases and V by 3 bases; bases with no gene match: 8. The CDR3 nucleotides are TGCGCCAGCAGTGATGCTGGACAGGGTGGGGAGCAGTACTTC. Translated, it gives CASSDAGQGGEQYF.

V usage is TRBV27 and J usage is TRBJ1-1, with 7 bases matching TRBD1. Germline CDR1 MNHEY, CDR2 SMNVEV (reference sequence). Trimming took 5 bases from V and 0 from J; bases not matched to a gene: 9. This CDR3 has 16 amino acids. Here the CDR3 DNA reads TGTGCCAGCAGTAGGATACAGGGGACATTGAACACTGAAGCTTTCTTT. Amino acid sequence: CASSRIQGTLNTEAFF.

In nucleotides, the CDR3 is TGTGCCAGCAGCCCTACCCCCGGGACTAGCGGGAGGGCCCGAATCTACGAGCAGTACTTC. Its translation: CASSPTPGTSGRARIYEQYF. V usage is TRBV28 and J usage is TRBJ2-7; 16 bases agree with TRBD2. This CDR3 region has 20 residues. Germline CDR1 is MDHEN and CDR2 is SYDVKM. V was pared by 6 bases and J by 3 bases, with 17 bases of the junction left unmatched.

The chain combines TRBV5-1 with TRBJ2-7; the match to TRBD1 covers 9 bases. Germline V gene lookup returns CDR1 SGHRS and CDR2 YFSETQ. After removal of 2 bases from V and 4 bases from J, the junction contained 7 bases not matched to a gene. CDR3 length equals 15 residues. In DNA, the CDR3 is TGCGCCAGCAGCTTCGGCGGGACAGGGCTTTACGAGCAGTACTTC. It translates to CASSFGGTGLYEQYF.

The rearrangement links TRBV18 to TRBJ1-2; no definite D call. This CDR3 spans 15 amino acids. Trimming stripped 0 bases from V and 2 bases from J, with 10 bases between. Germline CDR1 is KGHSH and CDR2 is LQKENI. CDR3 sequence reads: CASSPPTRQNYGYTF. Written as DNA, the CDR3 is TGTGCCAGCTCACCACCCACGCGGCAGAACTATGGCTACACCTTC. Full variable domain (outside the CDR3, taken from reference TRBV18 and TRBJ1-2): NAGVMQNPRHLVRRRGQEARLRCSPMKGHSHVYWYRQLPEEGLKFMVYLQKENIIDESGMPKERFSAEFPKEGPSILRIQQVVRGDSAAYFCASSPPTRQNYGYTFGSGTRLTVV.